This record covers a single TCR beta chain. Its antigen is undetermined. This record belongs to a study of CD4 T cells in relation to SARS-CoV-2 and coronaviruses. Overall study context: PBMCs were cultured with antigen for roughly 10 days before TCR beta sequencing. The negative reference was HIV-1 Nef peptide pool or peptide-free culture.

V lost 5 bases and J lost 3; bases outside the gene matches: 3. The length of the CDR3 is 14 residues. From germline, CDR1 is MNHEY and CDR2 SVGAGI. Before the COVID-19 pandemic, during about 2010-2018, CD4+ T cells were taken from unexposed donors. After nine to ten days of culture, CD4+ T cells were isolated. Only in-frame clones appear in the TCRdb table, and some are missing; sequencing was by immunoSEQ multiplex PCR. Found here are roughly 17,000 clones, roughly 80% of them singletons; the top ten hold about a quarter. This TCR was recovered from a human donor in good health. This chain uses TRBV6-5 with TRBJ1-5; 8 nucleotides match TRBD1. Material for sequencing was CD4+ T cells from PBMCs, cultured in vitro. The chain's CDR3 is CASSRQGYNQPQHF. The CDR3 nucleotides are TGTGCCAGCAGTCGACAGGGGTACAATCAGCCCCAGCATTTT.